The clone carrying this T cell receptor (beta chain) was detected many times. TCRdb re-called the 5' RACE reads with MiXCR, one entry per CDR3 protein. The sample shows 300,000 or so distinct CDR3 sequences, roughly 10% of them seen only once. The record originates from a study of identical twins. Germline V gene sequence: CDR1 SEHNR, CDR2 FQNEAQ (reference sequence). V was clipped by 8 bases and J by 5 bases; unmatched bases: 4. This CDR3 contains 13 residues. These data are also associated with another study on yellow fever vaccine responses in identical twins.

This TCR was sampled from a woman under 30 in good health. This chain joins TRBV7-9 and TRBJ2-4; 9 nucleotides agree with TRBD2. Sequencing was done on a sample of CD8+ T cells sorted from blood. The chain's CDR3 is CASLSGGENIQYF. CDR3 DNA sequence: TGTGCCAGCCTTAGCGGGGGCGAAAACATTCAGTACTTC.